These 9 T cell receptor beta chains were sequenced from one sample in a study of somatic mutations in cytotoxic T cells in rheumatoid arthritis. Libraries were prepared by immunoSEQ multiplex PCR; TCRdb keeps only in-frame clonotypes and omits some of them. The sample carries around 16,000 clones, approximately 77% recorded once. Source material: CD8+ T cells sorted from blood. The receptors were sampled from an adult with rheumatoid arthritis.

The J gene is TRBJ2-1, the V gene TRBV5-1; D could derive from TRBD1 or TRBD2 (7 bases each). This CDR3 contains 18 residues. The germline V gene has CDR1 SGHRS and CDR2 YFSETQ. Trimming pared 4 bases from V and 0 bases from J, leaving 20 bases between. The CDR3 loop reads CASSDREGGGGSYNEQFF. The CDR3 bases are TGCGCCAGCAGCGACAGGGAAGGGGGCGGGGGCTCCTACAATGAGCAGTTCTTC.

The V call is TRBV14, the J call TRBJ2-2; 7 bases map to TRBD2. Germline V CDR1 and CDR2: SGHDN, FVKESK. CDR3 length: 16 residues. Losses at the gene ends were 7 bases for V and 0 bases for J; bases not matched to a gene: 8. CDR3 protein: CASTPQAGTNTGELFF. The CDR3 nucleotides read TGTGCCAGCACCCCCCAAGCGGGGACGAACACCGGGGAGCTGTTTTTT.

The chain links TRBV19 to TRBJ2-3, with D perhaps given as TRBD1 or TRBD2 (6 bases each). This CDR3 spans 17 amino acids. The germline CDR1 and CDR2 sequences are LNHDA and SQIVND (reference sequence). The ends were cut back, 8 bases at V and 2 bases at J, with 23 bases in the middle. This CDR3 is CASAIQRGVGVTDTQYF. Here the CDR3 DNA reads TGTGCCAGTGCTATCCAGAGGGGGGTTGGAGTCACAGATACGCAGTATTTT.

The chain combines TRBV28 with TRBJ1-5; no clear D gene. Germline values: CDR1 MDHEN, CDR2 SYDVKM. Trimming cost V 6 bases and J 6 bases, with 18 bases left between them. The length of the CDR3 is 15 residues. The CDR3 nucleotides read TGTGCCAGCAGCCCGGCGGGTCGTCGGGCTCAGCCCCAGCATTTT. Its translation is CASSPAGRRAQPQHF.

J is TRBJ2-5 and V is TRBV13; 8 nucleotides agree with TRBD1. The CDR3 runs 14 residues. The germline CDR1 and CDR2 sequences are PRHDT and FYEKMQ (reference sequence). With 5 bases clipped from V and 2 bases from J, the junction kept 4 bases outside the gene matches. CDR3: CASSHRDRQETQYF. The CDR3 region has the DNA TGTGCCAGCAGCCACCGGGACAGGCAAGAGACCCAGTACTTC.

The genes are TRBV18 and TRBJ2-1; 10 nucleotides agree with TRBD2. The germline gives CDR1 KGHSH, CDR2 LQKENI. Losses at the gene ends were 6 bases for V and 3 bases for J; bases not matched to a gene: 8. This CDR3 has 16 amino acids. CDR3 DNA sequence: TGTGCCAGCTCGCCGGCTAGCGGGGGAGGCTACAATGAGCAGTTCTTC. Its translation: CASSPASGGGYNEQFF.

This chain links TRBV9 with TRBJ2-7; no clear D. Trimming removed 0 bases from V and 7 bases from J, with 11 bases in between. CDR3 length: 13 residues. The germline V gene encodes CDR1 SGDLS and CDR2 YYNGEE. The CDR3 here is CASSVGGAGEQYF. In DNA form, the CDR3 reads TGTGCCAGCAGCGTAGGTGGAGCCGGAGAGCAGTACTTC.

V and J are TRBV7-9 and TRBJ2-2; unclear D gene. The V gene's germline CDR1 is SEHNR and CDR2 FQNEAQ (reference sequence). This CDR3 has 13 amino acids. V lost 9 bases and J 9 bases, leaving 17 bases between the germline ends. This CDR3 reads CASSQRRSRELFF. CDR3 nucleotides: TGTGCCAGTAGCCAGCGCAGGTCCCGGGAGCTGTTTTTT.

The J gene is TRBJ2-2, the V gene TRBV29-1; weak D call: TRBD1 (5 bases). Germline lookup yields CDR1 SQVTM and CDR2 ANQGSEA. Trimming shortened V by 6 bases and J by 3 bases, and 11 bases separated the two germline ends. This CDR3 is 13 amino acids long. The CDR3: CSVMTQDTGELFF. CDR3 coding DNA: TGCAGCGTCATGACACAGGACACCGGGGAGCTGTTTTTT.